The 27 T cell receptor beta chains below all came from one sample that was sequenced in a study of cytomegalovirus exposure and HLA in healthy donors. PCR amplification relied on 60 Vbeta primers (plus 13 Jbeta primers). Using immunoSEQ multiplex PCR, the repertoire was profiled, and TCRdb retains in-frame clones only, with some absent. The sample has 59,000 or so clones, about 85% seen once. The sequencing input was PBMCs. These receptors all stem from a female donor in good health and CMV-seronegative.

The rearrangement links TRBV19 to TRBJ1-5; 9 nucleotides line up with TRBD1. CDR3 length equals 15 residues. The V gene's germline CDR1 is LNHDA and CDR2 SQIVND (reference sequence). V lost 3 bases, J lost 4 bases, and 4 bases stayed unmatched. The CDR3 sequence: CASSIWTGVNQPQHF. DNA of the CDR3: TGTGCCAGTAGTATTTGGACAGGGGTGAATCAGCCCCAGCATTTT.

The chain has TRBV18 and TRBJ1-4; no clear D. Deletions cut 1 base from V and 8 bases from J, with 5 bases between. This CDR3 has 12 amino acids. Germline V gene sequence: CDR1 KGHSH, CDR2 LQKENI. The chain's CDR3 is CASSPQEEKLFF. DNA for the CDR3: TGTGCCAGCTCACCACAGGAGGAAAAACTGTTTTTT. The entire variable domain, with the rest obtained from reference TRBV18 and TRBJ1-4, is as follows: NAGVMQNPRHLVRRRGQEARLRCSPMKGHSHVYWYRQLPEEGLKFMVYLQKENIIDESGMPKERFSAEFPKEGPSILRIQQVVRGDSAAYFCASSPQEEKLFFGSGTQLSVL.

The rearrangement joins TRBV19 to TRBJ1-5; 8 bases align to TRBD1. The V gene end was trimmed by 3 bases and the J gene end by 2 bases; junction bases not matched to a gene: 6. Germline CDR1 LNHDA, CDR2 SQIVND (reference sequence). This CDR3 spans 16 amino acids. CDR3 sequence: CASSMFSGGGNQPQHF. The CDR3 bases are TGTGCCAGTAGTATGTTTTCAGGGGGCGGCAATCAGCCCCAGCATTTT. Together with reference TRBV19 and TRBJ1-5, the CDR3 gives the full variable domain: DGGITQSPKYLFRKEGQNVTLSCEQNLNHDAMYWYRQDPGQGLRLIYYSQIVNDFQKGDIAEGYSVSREKKESFPLTVTSAQKNPTAFYLCASSMFSGGGNQPQHFGDGTRLSIL.

The chain couples TRBV7-6 to TRBJ1-4; 9 bases agree with TRBD1. Germline V gene lookup returns CDR1 SGHVS and CDR2 FNYEAQ. The CDR3 sequence is 14 residues long. V shed 1 base, J shed 6 bases, and the junction held 0 bases outside the gene matches. The CDR3 protein is CASSLGTGDEKLFF. As DNA, the CDR3 is TGTGCCAGCAGCTTAGGGACAGGGGATGAAAAACTGTTTTTT.

This chain links TRBV5-4 with TRBJ2-5; 10 bases agree with TRBD2. CDR1 and CDR2 from the germline V gene are SGHNT and YYREEE (reference sequence). The CDR3 covers 15 residues. The V gene end was trimmed by 4 bases and the J gene end by 1 base; junction bases not matched to a gene: 4. CDR3 sequence: CASSPRTSGQETQYF. CDR3 DNA sequence: TGTGCCAGCAGCCCGCGGACTAGCGGCCAAGAGACCCAGTACTTC.

The chain couples TRBV28 to TRBJ2-7; D is unclear. V lost 5 bases and J lost 6, with 17 bases in between. The length of the CDR3 is 14 residues. Germline lookup yields CDR1 MDHEN and CDR2 SYDVKM. In nucleotides, the CDR3 is TGTGCCAGCAGTCTTCAGAACATCCCCTTCGAGCAGTACTTC. This encodes CASSLQNIPFEQYF.

Here the CDR3 DNA reads TGTGCCAGCAGGCAGCGGGGCAGCACAGATACGCAGTATTTT. The encoded protein is CASRQRGSTDTQYF. The J gene is TRBJ2-3, the V gene TRBV6-1, with TRBD2 matching over 7 bases. The CDR3 runs to 14 residues. Germline lookup yields CDR1 MNHNS and CDR2 SASEGT. The V segment lost 6 bases and the J segment 0 bases; nucleotides outside the gene matches: 3.

The chain has TRBV9 and TRBJ2-7, with D tentatively TRBD2 (6 bases). The germline V gene has CDR1 SGDLS and CDR2 YYNGEE. Trimming pared 4 bases from V and 5 bases from J, leaving 16 bases between. This CDR3 comprises 14 residues. CDR3 sequence reads: CASSPGTPRHEQYF. As DNA, the CDR3 is TGTGCCAGCAGCCCAGGGACTCCACGACACGAGCAGTACTTC.

V usage is TRBV6-1 and J usage is TRBJ2-7; D gene unclear. Trimming shortened V by 3 bases and J by 7 bases, and 7 bases separated the two germline ends. The CDR3 consists of 11 residues. Germline V gene sequence: CDR1 MNHNS, CDR2 SASEGT. CDR3 sequence: CASSDYLEQYF. CDR3 DNA sequence: TGTGCCAGCAGTGATTATCTGGAGCAGTACTTC.

V is TRBV4-1 and J is TRBJ1-3; D gene ambiguous. Germline assignment: CDR1 MGHRA and CDR2 YSYEKL. Trimming cost V 1 base and J 0 bases, with 10 bases left between them. CDR3 length equals 16 residues. This CDR3 is CASSQGSQASGNTIYF. Here the CDR3 DNA reads TGCGCCAGCAGCCAAGGGTCCCAGGCCTCTGGAAACACCATATATTTT.

The gene calls are TRBV10-2 and TRBJ2-3; 8 positions agree with TRBD2. Germline V gene data show CDR1 as WSHSY and CDR2 as SAAADI. The CDR3 has 14 residues. With V trimmed by 6 bases and J by 0 bases, 2 bases remained unmatched. The CDR3 nucleotides read TGCGCCAGCAGAGGACTAGCTAGCACAGATACGCAGTATTTT. Its translation: CASRGLASTDTQYF.

This clone turned up a few times. V usage is TRBV7-9 and J usage is TRBJ2-3; 7 bases are a match to TRBD1. The V gene end was trimmed by 11 bases and the J gene end by 1 base; junction bases not matched to a gene: 3. This CDR3 has 12 amino acids. Germline lookup yields CDR1 SEHNR and CDR2 FQNEAQ (reference sequence). This CDR3 reads CAGGQGTDTQYF. The CDR3 DNA follows: TGTGCCGGAGGACAGGGCACAGATACGCAGTATTTT.

The V call is TRBV4-1, the J call TRBJ1-1; weak D call: TRBD1 (5 bases). Trimming removed 4 bases from V and 4 bases from J, with 16 bases in between. CDR3 size: 15 residues. CDR1 is MGHRA and CDR2 is YSYEKL in the germline V gene. As DNA, the CDR3 is TGCGCCAGCAGCCTAGGCCGGGGGGAAGGCACTGAAGCTTTCTTT. This sequence encodes CASSLGRGEGTEAFF.

V usage is TRBV10-1 and J usage is TRBJ2-5, with a possible D match to TRBD2 (6 bases). Germline V CDR1 and CDR2: WNHNN, SYGVQD (reference sequence). This CDR3 is 14 amino acids long. V was trimmed by 6 bases and J by 0 bases, leaving 11 bases between them. The CDR3 region has the DNA TGCGCCAGCAGCCTCGGGACTTACCAAGAGACCCAGTACTTC. Protein product: CASSLGTYQETQYF.

The rearrangement uses TRBV27 and TRBJ1-5; perhaps TRBD1 as D (6 bases). Trimming left V 5 bases short and J 6 bases short, with 8 bases between. Germline CDR1 and CDR2: MNHEY and SMNVEV (reference sequence). The length of the CDR3 is 12 residues. The DNA for the CDR3 is TGTGCCAGCAGTAGCAGGGGTCAGCCCCAGCATTTT. The encoded protein is CASSSRGQPQHF.

J is TRBJ2-1 and V is TRBV2; 12 bases align to TRBD2. Germline V gives CDR1 SNHLY, CDR2 FYNNEI. Trimming took 6 bases from V and 9 from J; bases not matched to a gene: 9. This CDR3 has 15 residues. In DNA, the CDR3 is TGTGCCAGCAGGCTTCCTAGCGGGAGGGCCAGTGAGCAGTTCTTC. Residues: CASRLPSGRASEQFF.

The rearrangement joins TRBV9 to TRBJ2-1; the match to TRBD2 covers 9 bases. This CDR3 region has 14 residues. V was pared by 5 bases and J by 7 bases, with 7 bases of the junction left unmatched. CDR1 is SGDLS and CDR2 is YYNGEE in the germline V gene. DNA of the CDR3: TGTGCCAGCAGTGCGGGGGGGTTCCTTAATGAGCAGTTCTTC. Its protein is CASSAGGFLNEQFF.

This chain connects TRBV7-3 to TRBJ2-1; tentative D call: TRBD2 (5 bases). This CDR3 spans 14 amino acids. CDR1 SGHTA and CDR2 FQGTGA come from the germline V gene. The V gene lost 5 bases and the J gene lost 8 bases, with 16 bases spanning the gap. In DNA, the CDR3 is TGTGCCAGCAGCCCAGGACTCCCCGGACATGAGCAGTTCTTC. It specifies CASSPGLPGHEQFF.

The chain links TRBV9 to TRBJ2-1; 16 bases align to TRBD2. Germline CDR1 reads SGDLS; CDR2 reads YYNGEE. Trimming at V came to 4 bases and at J to 6 bases, leaving 10 bases not matched to a gene. The CDR3 runs to 18 residues. The CDR3 DNA is TGTGCCAGCAGCCCTTCCGGGGGACTAGCGGGGGGGGGCAATGAGCAGTTCTTC. This sequence encodes CASSPSGGLAGGGNEQFF.

The CDR3 loop reads CASSLTSAEAFF. In DNA, the CDR3 is TGTGCCAGCAGTCTAACTTCGGCTGAAGCTTTCTTT. The genes are TRBV6-1 and TRBJ1-1; D is unclear. CDR1 is MNHNS and CDR2 is SASEGT in the germline V gene. This CDR3 region has 12 residues. V was pared by 5 bases and J by 6 bases, with 10 bases between.

The chain has TRBV30 and TRBJ1-3; TRBD1 might be the D (6 bases). This CDR3 spans 14 amino acids. V gave up 1 base and J gave up 3 bases, with 10 bases separating them. Germline assignment: CDR1 GTSNPN and CDR2 SVGIG (reference sequence). DNA for the CDR3: TGTGCCTGGAGTGGAGGGGGTGGTGGAAACACCATATATTTT. Amino acid sequence: CAWSGGGGGNTIYF.

The V gene is TRBV11-2, the J gene TRBJ2-2; 10 bases map to TRBD1. The germline V gene encodes CDR1 SGHAT and CDR2 FQNNGV. V lost 5 bases and J lost 6; bases outside the gene matches: 6. The CDR3 spans 15 residues. CDR3 nucleotides: TGTGCCAGCAGCGGGGACAGGGGCGTCTCCGGGGAGCTGTTTTTT. Translation gives CASSGDRGVSGELFF.

This chain uses TRBV5-6 with TRBJ1-3; D is undetermined. Germline assignment: CDR1 SGHDT and CDR2 YYEEEE. The V gene lost 0 bases and the J gene lost 0 bases, with 7 bases spanning the gap. This CDR3 contains 15 residues. The CDR3 nucleotides read TGTGCCAGCAGCTTGGGAGGCTTCTCTGGAAACACCATATATTTT. Amino acids: CASSLGGFSGNTIYF.

The genes are TRBV5-1 and TRBJ2-3; D may be TRBD2 (6 bases). The CDR3 loop spans 16 amino acids. The germline V gene has CDR1 SGHRS and CDR2 YFSETQ. V lost 0 bases to trimming and J lost 1 base, with 12 bases between them. The CDR3 is CASSLAYSGGTDTQYF. DNA of the CDR3: TGCGCCAGCAGCTTGGCTTATAGCGGAGGCACAGATACGCAGTATTTT.

The chain couples TRBV6-5 to TRBJ1-5, with TRBD1 matching 9 bases. V was pared by 6 bases and J by 4 bases, with 7 bases of the junction left unmatched. Germline V gene data show CDR1 as MNHEY and CDR2 as SVGAGI. This CDR3 region has 15 residues. CDR3 protein: CASRVTGTGNQPQHF. The CDR3 DNA follows: TGTGCCAGCAGGGTTACCGGGACAGGGAATCAGCCCCAGCATTTT.

In this sample, this clone turned up a few times. The J gene is TRBJ2-1, the V gene TRBV27; no reliable D call. Deletions cut 5 bases from V and 9 bases from J, with 11 bases between. The CDR3 is made up of 12 amino acids. Per the germline V gene, CDR1 is MNHEY and CDR2 is SMNVEV (reference sequence). The CDR3 DNA follows: TGTGCCAGCAGTCCGAACTCGATTGAGCAGTTCTTC. Translated, it gives CASSPNSIEQFF.

V is TRBV9 and J is TRBJ1-4, with unresolved D. The CDR3 covers 16 residues. Per the germline V gene, CDR1 is SGDLS and CDR2 is YYNGEE. V lost 6 bases to trimming and J lost 0 bases, with 15 bases between them. CDR3 loop: CASTRDPGATNEKLFF. Written as DNA, the CDR3 is TGTGCCAGCACCAGAGACCCAGGTGCAACTAATGAAAAACTGTTTTTT.